The rows below give T cell receptor beta chains drawn from one sample of a study of cytomegalovirus exposure and HLA in healthy donors. Generated by immunoSEQ multiplex PCR, the TCRdb table keeps only in-frame clones and is missing some. The sample includes about 170,000 clones, 73% of them seen just once. Sequencing was carried out using PBMCs. The receptors here all came from a woman younger than 35 in good health and CMV-seropositive. The conserved cysteine and the conserved F or W are not part of the CDR3 here.

v_gene: TRBV30
CDR3aa: AWNPGTTGELF

v_gene: TRBV4-1
CDR3aa: ASSQAGKVPGVGNTIY

v_gene: TRBV9
CDR3aa: ASSVKGSGNSPLH

v_gene: TRBV6-5
CDR3aa: ASSHGNEQF

v_gene: TRBV28
CDR3aa: ASSFRVNTGELF

v_gene: TRBV30
CDR3aa: AWNRPGGPQRNTGELF

v_gene: TRBV19
CDR3aa: ASSIWAGPYGQY

v_gene: TRBV11-3
CDR3aa: ASSFRTGGRTGELF

v_gene: TRBV6-5
CDR3aa: ASRKTGGAKNIQY

v_gene: TRBV30
CDR3aa: AWSSKLDTEAF

v_gene: TRBV2
CDR3aa: ASSDGVGAGSTDTQY

v_gene: TRBV2
CDR3aa: ASTPRERNTEAF

v_gene: TRBV9
CDR3aa: ASSVASNSYEQY

v_gene: TRBV7-6
CDR3aa: ASSPSRGRQPQH

v_gene: TRBV7-8
CDR3aa: ASSFGQGEDTEAF

v_gene: TRBV27
CDR3aa: ASSFGGQGYEQY

v_gene: TRBV4-1
CDR3aa: ASSQSGLAGVYEQY

v_gene: TRBV30
CDR3aa: AWSVSGFQETQY

v_gene: TRBV4-3
CDR3aa: ASSQDPGGWNTEAF

v_gene: TRBV6-6
CDR3aa: ASRPEEWGELF

v_gene: TRBV2
CDR3aa: ASRLRQYNEQF

v_gene: TRBV9
CDR3aa: ASSYYRDSPVEQY

v_gene: TRBV6-5
CDR3aa: ASRRGTGGTREQY

v_gene: TRBV7-2
CDR3aa: ASSLGGTGGYYGYT

v_gene: TRBV5-6
CDR3aa: ASSLTGWAEQY

v_gene: TRBV5-5
CDR3aa: ASSLATDTQY

v_gene: TRBV30
CDR3aa: AWSGPEADNSPLH

v_gene: TRBV6-5
CDR3aa: ASSRTYLPDSPLH

v_gene: TRBV18
CDR3aa: ASSLDTQGIYGYT

v_gene: TRBV5-6
CDR3aa: ASSSNLAGGISLETQY